This paragraph reports one T cell receptor (beta chain). Measured with immunoSEQ multiplex PCR; TCRdb has only the in-frame clones, and not every one. Of about 1.5 million clones in the sample, around 98% were seen once. This entry belongs to a study of shared clonotypes between healthy human individuals. Overall study: Three plates each covered CD4 naive and memory; CD8 naive two, CD8 memory one.

V lost 4 bases and J lost 7; bases outside the gene matches: 7. The CDR3 totals 15 residues. Germline values: CDR1 MGHDK, CDR2 SYGVNS. Specimen: naive CD4+ T cells sorted from blood. Stated subset: CD45RA+ positively selected. This sequence was found in a man aged 25 to 40 in good health. The chain couples TRBV25-1 to TRBJ2-1, with 10 nucleotides matching TRBD2. CDR3 DNA: TGTGCCAGCAGTGCTAGCGGGAGAGCTCGGAATGAGCAGTTCTTC. This encodes CASSASGRARNEQFF.